The 4 T cell receptor beta chains in this list originate from one sample, sequenced in a study of technical replicates of blood from a few donors (dated by TCRdb to about 2017). Libraries were built with the immunoSEQ multiplex PCR assay. In its TCRdb copy, this immuneACCESS table keeps in-frame sequences only and misses some clones. Where compared with another copy, unresolved V genes explain less than half of these, and the others have no known cause. The sample profile shows tens of thousands of clones; roughly 93% of them were found once. The ten largest clones represent roughly 0.23% of the sample. Sequencing used T cells isolated from PBMCs. These TCRs come from a human donor in good health.

This clone is a singleton in its sample. This rearrangement joins TRBV27 to TRBJ2-7; TRBD1 might be the D (5 bases). Germline loops: CDR1 MNHEY, CDR2 SMNVEV (reference sequence). V lost 10 bases and J lost 5, with 12 bases in between. There are 11 residues in the CDR3. CDR3 sequence: CATRTSHEQYF. CDR3 DNA: TGTGCCACGAGGACATCACACGAGCAGTACTTC.

This clone was seen only once. The chain is built from TRBV6-5 and TRBJ2-7; TRBD2 matches at 10 bases. The V gene end was trimmed by 4 bases and the J gene end by 7 bases; junction bases not matched to a gene: 10. This CDR3 region has 15 residues. CDR1 is MNHEY and CDR2 is SVGAGI in the germline V gene. The CDR3 DNA reads TGTGCCAGCAGTTCCCCCGCCAGCGGGAGGGGAGAGCAGTACTTC. This encodes CASSSPASGRGEQYF.

The V call is TRBV4-1, the J call TRBJ1-5, with a possible D match to TRBD1 (5 bases). This CDR3 is 15 amino acids long. From germline, CDR1 is MGHRA and CDR2 YSYEKL. Trimming removed 4 bases at V and 2 bases at J, with 12 bases between. The CDR3: CASSRDSGGNQPQHF. The CDR3 nucleotides read TGCGCCAGCAGCCGAGATTCGGGGGGCAATCAGCCCCAGCATTTT.

The gene calls are TRBV28 and TRBJ2-7, with TRBD2 identical over 12 bases. With 11 bases clipped from V and 2 bases from J, the junction kept 4 bases outside the gene matches. Per germline, CDR1 MDHEN and CDR2 SYDVKM. The CDR3 covers 13 residues. The CDR3 reads CAGGLAGTYEQYF. Written as DNA, the CDR3 is TGTGCCGGTGGACTAGCGGGGACCTACGAGCAGTACTTC.